This TCR beta chain is from a study of regulatory T cells in long-lasting Graves disease. The time point denotes: newly diagnosed GD, antithyroid drugs for less than 3 months. PBMCs were the source of the RNA used for TCR sequencing. Arm-PCR of CDR3 regions and iRepertoire HTBI primers were used to build TCR beta libraries. TCRdb independently ran MiXCR on the multiplex PCR reads; one entry per CDR3 protein. The data contain approximately 540,000 distinct CDR3 sequences, more than 10% of them singletons. This clonotype was picked up many times. The length of the CDR3 is 15 residues. From germline, CDR1 is ENHRY and CDR2 SYGVKD. Trimming pared 3 bases from V and 1 base from J, leaving 12 bases between. In addition, the sample was reused for a study of T cells in Graves' hyperthyroidism and ophthalmopathy.

The chain uses TRBV10-3 and TRBJ1-1; maybe TRBD1 (6 bases). The sample consisted of peripheral blood mononuclear cells (PBMCs), taken at new diagnosis, from a patient treated with antithyroid drugs. The sequence was collected from a woman in her twenties or thirties with Graves disease. As DNA, the CDR3 is TGTGCCATCAGTGATCCGGGACACCCGAACACTGAAGCTTTCTTT. Protein product: CAISDPGHPNTEAFF.